This paragraph covers one T cell receptor (beta chain) sequence. This clone appeared a few times. Its antigen specificity is not known. No base qualities exist here, and no much larger clone lies one base off it. CDR1 DFQATT and CDR2 SNEGSKA are derived from the germline V gene (reference sequence). V loses 6 bases of germline sequence and J loses 0 bases, and the interval between the two ends is 3 bases. Measured from the cysteine to the phenylalanine, the CDR3 is 10 residues long. The entry retains the CDR3 DNA only, 30 bases that are in frame from base 1. The data derive from a study of blood T cell repertoires in COVID-19 (dated by TCRdb to the early 2020s). In the study overall: Samples covering the acute and convalescent phases of COVID-19 were provided by collaborators in the United States, Italy and Spain. The material from the prospective study consisted of cDNA or gDNA derived from T cells, B-cell-depleted T cells, or PBMCs. The dataset comprised deeply sampled blood TCRbeta repertoires from subjects exposed to, actively infected with, or recovered from COVID-19. The repertoires were released in a freely available public database meant as a resource for research on the immune response to SARS-CoV-2. Samples came from the ongoing ImmuneRACE study (first 160 participants) plus 1,254 subjects from 6 global collaborators. Nearly every sample came with metadata listing a de-identified subject ID, COVID-19 status, age in years and sex. Where available, HLA class I and class II types were taken from metadata supplied by the sample provider and were not determined by assay-based typing.

TCRbeta CDR3 regions were amplified from genomic DNA using the immunoSEQ Assay, a bias-controlled multiplex PCR. The study's own analysis went as follows. Nucleated cell counts per sample were estimated from amplification of reference gene primers within the assay. Sequence reads were collapsed and filtered to measure the absolute abundance of every unique TCRbeta CDR3 rearrangement. For each sample, productive Simpson clonality was calculated by taking the square root of Simpson's diversity index across productive rearrangements. TCRdb stores this immuneACCESS table with in-frame sequences only. Part of the clones is absent; in the studies checked, under half of the shortfall reflects unresolved V genes, and no reason is known for the rest. V and J calls and clone size come straight from that table; D and trimming were deduced from the DNA. Counted in this sample were roughly 180,000 clones; roughly four fifths of them appeared once. Around 5.2% of the sample is taken by the ten largest.

The collaborating institutions used their own protocols to collect whole blood in K2EDTA tubes. For TCRbeta analysis, collaborators shipped samples in one of three forms: frozen whole blood, isolated PBMCs, or DNA extracted from either of those sample types. Overall study results and their limits: The amount of clinical and demographic metadata varied by source and participant and was provided uncurated.

Recombination joined TRBV20-1 with TRBJ2-7; the D gene is unclear. The TCR was taken from a woman aged 25-40 years with acute or convalescent COVID-19. The sequenced sample consisted of peripheral blood. The CDR3 protein is CSAHSYEQYF. The DNA sequence is given as TGCAGTGCCCACTCCTACGAGCAGTACTTC.